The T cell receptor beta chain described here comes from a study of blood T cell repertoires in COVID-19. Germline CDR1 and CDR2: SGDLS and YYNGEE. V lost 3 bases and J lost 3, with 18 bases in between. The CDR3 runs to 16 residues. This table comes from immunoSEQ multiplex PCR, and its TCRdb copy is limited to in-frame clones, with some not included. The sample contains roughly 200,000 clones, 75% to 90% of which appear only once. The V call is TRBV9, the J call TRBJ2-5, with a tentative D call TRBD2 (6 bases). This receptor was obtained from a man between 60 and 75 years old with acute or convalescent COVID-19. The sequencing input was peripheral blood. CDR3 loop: CASSAKDSSAKETQYF. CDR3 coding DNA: TGTGCCAGCAGCGCCAAGGACTCTAGCGCGAAAGAGACCCAGTACTTC. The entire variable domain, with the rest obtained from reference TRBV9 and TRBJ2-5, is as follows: DSGVTQTPKHLITATGQRVTLRCSPRSGDLSVYWYQQSLDQGLQFLIQYYNGEERAKGNILERFSAQQFPDLHSELNLSSLELGDSALYFCASSAKDSSAKETQYFGPGTRLLVL.